Shown below are 27 T cell receptor beta chains from a single sample sequenced in a study of shared T cell receptors in the human thymus. TCRdb's table, derived via immunoSEQ multiplex PCR, lists solely in-frame clones and lacks some. Among hundreds of thousands of clones listed, about 90% were seen once. Another study also made use of these data, one on human thymus T cells.

What was sequenced was thymocytes. The source is a boy under two years old with a congenital heart defect.

The chain carries TRBV5-1 and TRBJ2-5, with TRBD2 identical over 11 bases. This CDR3 spans 16 amino acids. The J segment lost 1 base and the V segment lost 4 bases, leaving 6 bases of the junction unmatched. Germline lookup yields CDR1 SGHRS and CDR2 YFSETQ. The CDR3 coding sequence is TGCGCCAGCAGCCCCACTAGCGGGGGCCCCCAAGAGACCCAGTACTTC. It yields the protein CASSPTSGGPQETQYF.

There are a few counts of this clone. The chain links TRBV10-3 to TRBJ1-3, with D possibly being TRBD1 (6 bases). Per the germline V gene, CDR1 is ENHRY and CDR2 is SYGVKD. The CDR3 contains 17 residues. V was trimmed by 5 bases and J by 0 bases, leaving 17 bases between them. CDR3 coding DNA: TGTGCCATCAGTCCTTTTACAGGGATGCACTCTGGAAACACCATATATTTT. Protein: CAISPFTGMHSGNTIYF.

The chain recombines TRBV18 with TRBJ2-4; possibly TRBD2 for D (6 bases). The CDR3 runs to 16 residues. The germline V and J ends were trimmed by 3 bases and 0 bases, with 12 bases remaining between them. The germline CDR1 and CDR2 sequences are KGHSH and LQKENI. For the CDR3, the DNA is TGTGCCAGCTCACCGGGAGGTGCTCTAGCCAAAAACATTCAGTACTTC. Translation: CASSPGGALAKNIQYF.

The chain recombines TRBV6-5 with TRBJ1-1; possibly TRBD1 for D (5 bases). Germline CDR1 is MNHEY and CDR2 is SVGAGI. V was pared by 6 bases and J by 1 base, with 15 bases between. The CDR3 loop spans 15 amino acids. CDR3 DNA sequence: TGTGCCAGCAGGACAGTCTACCCATCGAACACTGAAGCTTTCTTT. Amino acids: CASRTVYPSNTEAFF.

CDR3 bases: TGTGCCAGCAGCTTAGAACCACCGGCAATACATAGCGGATTATCCTACGAGCAGTACTTC. This sequence encodes CASSLEPPAIHSGLSYEQYF. The chain carries TRBV11-2 and TRBJ2-7, with D perhaps matching TRBD2 (6 bases). CDR3 size: 20 residues. Germline assignment: CDR1 SGHAT and CDR2 FQNNGV. V gave up 0 bases and J gave up 1 base, with 25 bases separating them.

The V call is TRBV5-1, the J call TRBJ2-7; TRBD1 matches 7 bases. Germline CDR1 and CDR2: SGHRS and YFSETQ. V was clipped by 1 base and J by 2 bases; unmatched bases: 9. The CDR3 covers 16 residues. The CDR3 here is CASSLIRGSYTYEQYF. CDR3 sequence (DNA): TGCGCCAGCAGCTTGATCAGGGGGTCCTACACCTACGAGCAGTACTTC. Full variable domain (outside the CDR3, taken from reference TRBV5-1 and TRBJ2-7): KAGVTQTPRYLIKTRGQQVTLSCSPISGHRSVSWYQQTPGQGLQFLFEYFSETQRNKGNFPGRFSGRQFSNSRSEMNVSTLELGDSALYLCASSLIRGSYTYEQYFGPGTRLTVT.

The V gene is TRBV6-5, the J gene TRBJ1-6; 9 bases fit TRBD1. This CDR3 is 15 amino acids long. Germline loops: CDR1 MNHEY, CDR2 SVGAGI. The trim removed 6 bases at V and 3 bases at J, leaving 3 bases unmatched. This CDR3 is CASSWTGVYNSPLHF. The CDR3 region has the DNA TGTGCCAGCAGCTGGACAGGGGTCTATAATTCACCCCTCCACTTT.

The CDR3 nucleotides are TGTGCATCCACCCTTTCCCCCAGCCCGAGACAGGGGACAGATACGCAGTATTTT. This translates into CASTLSPSPRQGTDTQYF. V usage is TRBV9 and J usage is TRBJ2-3; 8 nucleotides align to TRBD1. This CDR3 comprises 18 residues. The germline CDR1 and CDR2 sequences are SGDLS and YYNGEE.

The chain is built from TRBV27 and TRBJ2-7; D perhaps matches TRBD2 (7 bases). The CDR3 spans 17 residues. Deletions cut 1 base from V and 2 bases from J, with 18 bases between. Germline CDR1 and CDR2: MNHEY and SMNVEV (reference sequence). The CDR3 sequence: CASSLFGGGPTPYEQYF. CDR3 DNA sequence: TGTGCCAGCAGTTTATTTGGGGGGGGGCCCACTCCCTACGAGCAGTACTTC.

The chain has TRBV4-3 and TRBJ2-7; 10 nucleotides agree with TRBD2. The CDR3 covers 17 residues. Trimming at V came to 5 bases and at J to 3 bases, leaving 13 bases not matched to a gene. Germline CDR1 reads LGHNA; CDR2 reads YSLEER. Here the CDR3 reads CASSSREPSGSHYEQYF. The DNA for the CDR3 is TGCGCCAGCAGCTCAAGAGAGCCTAGCGGGAGTCACTACGAGCAGTACTTC.

As regards this clone: Its ends do not fully match the called genes, so a read error is possible. The identical CDR3 is also encoded by other nucleotide sequences in the sample. The chain carries TRBV30 and TRBJ1-6; 7 bases fit TRBD1. This CDR3 is built from 15 residues. Germline CDR1 is GTSNPN and CDR2 is SVGIG (reference sequence). CDR3 residues: CAWREGTVLNSPLHF. The DNA of the CDR3 is TGTGCCTGGAGGGAGGGGACAGTGCTAAATTCCCCCCTCCACTTT.

The J gene is TRBJ1-1, the V gene TRBV20-1, with D perhaps TRBD1 (6 bases). Germline V CDR1 and CDR2: DFQATT, SNEGSKA (reference sequence). Trimming cost V 6 bases and J 11 bases, with 16 bases left between them. There are 11 residues in the CDR3. The CDR3 DNA reads TGCAGTGCGGCGGCACGGGGGGCGGCTTTCTTT. Protein sequence: CSAAARGAAFF.

The chain joins TRBV4-3 to TRBJ2-3, with 8 bases aligning to TRBD1. The CDR3 covers 15 residues. Germline assignment: CDR1 LGHNA and CDR2 YSLEER. V trimming: 0 bases; J trimming: 4 bases; junction bases outside the gene matches: 3. The CDR3 DNA follows: TGCGCCAGCAGCCAAGAGGACAGGGAATCAGATACGCAGTATTTT. This sequence encodes CASSQEDRESDTQYF.

The table lists this clone with a few counts. The rearrangement joins TRBV2 to TRBJ1-4; D not resolved. Deletions cut 7 bases from V and 4 bases from J, with 4 bases between. The CDR3 is 11 amino acids. Germline CDR1 SNHLY, CDR2 FYNNEI. The DNA for the CDR3 is TGTGCCAGCATGAGTAATGAAAAACTGTTTTTT. Translation: CASMSNEKLFF.

This chain connects TRBV4-3 to TRBJ2-3; the D is unclear. Deletions cut 0 bases from V and 9 bases from J, with 13 bases between. The CDR3 extends over 14 amino acids. Germline V gene data show CDR1 as LGHNA and CDR2 as YSLEER. CDR3 region: CASSQDGASGTQYF. The CDR3 nucleotides read TGCGCCAGCAGCCAAGATGGTGCAAGTGGCACGCAGTATTTT.

This chain links TRBV4-3 with TRBJ1-4; 9 nucleotides align to TRBD1. The CDR3 covers 13 residues. J lost 6 bases, V lost 6 bases, and 2 bases had no gene match. CDR1 LGHNA and CDR2 YSLEER come from the germline V gene. Written as DNA, the CDR3 is TGCGCCAGCAGGTGGACAGGGGATGAAAAACTGTTTTTT. As protein: CASRWTGDEKLFF.

The V call is TRBV7-8, the J call TRBJ2-7, with D maybe TRBD2 (6 bases). The germline V gene has CDR1 SGHVS and CDR2 FQNEAQ. The CDR3 is 16 residues long. V dropped 0 bases and J dropped 3 bases, with 15 bases sitting between them. The CDR3 is CASSLALATTSYEQYF. In DNA, the CDR3 is TGTGCCAGCAGCTTAGCTCTAGCGACTACCAGCTACGAGCAGTACTTC.

The chain has TRBV4-3 and TRBJ1-6; D gene ambiguous. The germline V gene has CDR1 LGHNA and CDR2 YSLEER. V lost 4 bases and J 1 base, leaving 14 bases between the germline ends. There are 17 residues in the CDR3. CDR3 amino acids: CASSPRRLRSYNSPLHF. The CDR3 coding sequence is TGCGCCAGCAGCCCGAGACGGCTCAGGTCCTATAATTCACCCCTCCACTTT.

The CDR3: CASNYLDTQYF. CDR3 nucleotide sequence: TGTGCCAGCAACTATCTAGATACGCAGTATTTT. The chain recombines TRBV25-1 with TRBJ2-3; D is ambiguous. CDR3 size: 11 residues. Germline V lookup: CDR1 MGHDK, CDR2 SYGVNS. Trimming pared 7 bases from V and 5 bases from J, leaving 7 bases between. Using reference TRBV25-1 and TRBJ2-3 for the parts outside the CDR3, the full variable domain is EADIYQTPRYLVIGTGKKITLECSQTMGHDKMYWYQQDPGMELHLIHYSYGVNSTEKGDLSSESTVSRIRTEHFPLTLESARPSHTSQYLCASNYLDTQYFGPGTRLTVL.

The V and J genes are TRBV15 and TRBJ1-6, with D possibly being TRBD1 (5 bases). V was cut by 4 bases and J by 9 bases, with 28 bases left in between. From germline, CDR1 is LNHNV and CDR2 YYDKDF (reference sequence). The CDR3 covers 19 residues. The CDR3 nucleotides read TGTGCCACCAGCAAGCACGTCCTGCTTGCAGGGAACGTGAGTTCACCCCTCCACTTT. Translation gives CATSKHVLLAGNVSSPLHF.

The chain carries TRBV6-1 and TRBJ2-1; 8 nucleotides match TRBD2. CDR1 is MNHNS and CDR2 is SASEGT in the germline V gene. V shed 3 bases, J shed 7 bases, and the junction held 17 bases outside the gene matches. The CDR3 covers 18 residues. DNA of the CDR3: TGTGCCAGCAGTGACTTCAGGCCGGGACTAGAGGCTTGTAATGAGCAGTTCTTC. Protein sequence: CASSDFRPGLEACNEQFF.

The table lists this clone with a count of one. The gene calls are TRBV7-9 and TRBJ2-7, with D perhaps TRBD1 (6 bases). The CDR3 runs 14 residues. From germline, CDR1 is SEHNR and CDR2 FQNEAQ (reference sequence). V dropped 3 bases and J dropped 2 bases, with 11 bases sitting between them. The CDR3 is CASSFGQNTYEQYF. The DNA of the CDR3 is TGTGCCAGCAGCTTTGGACAGAATACCTACGAGCAGTACTTC.

V and J are TRBV5-6 and TRBJ2-3; no clear D gene. Deletions cut 3 bases from V and 2 bases from J, with 13 bases between. Germline CDR1 and CDR2: SGHDT and YYEEEE. The CDR3 contains 15 residues. DNA for the CDR3: TGTGCCAGCAGCTGCCACTACGTACCCACAGATACGCAGTATTTT. As protein: CASSCHYVPTDTQYF.

The chain couples TRBV4-2 to TRBJ2-1, with TRBD2 matching 11 bases. The germline V gene encodes CDR1 LGHNA and CDR2 YNFKEQ. The CDR3 loop spans 17 amino acids. The ends lost 0 bases at V and 7 bases at J; junction bases unmatched: 8. CDR3 sequence reads: CASSQDVAGGPGNEQFF. The CDR3 DNA follows: TGTGCCAGCAGCCAAGATGTAGCGGGGGGGCCCGGGAATGAGCAGTTCTTC.

The rearrangement joins TRBV4-2 to TRBJ2-2; D uncertain. With 6 bases removed from V and 5 bases from J, the gap between germline ends came to 13 bases. The CDR3 has 14 amino acids. CDR1 and CDR2 from the germline V gene are LGHNA and YNFKEQ. The CDR3 sequence: CASRDLRGTGELFF. The CDR3 DNA is TGTGCCAGCAGAGACTTGCGAGGAACCGGGGAGCTGTTTTTT.

The V and J genes are TRBV9 and TRBJ2-3, with 8 bases matching TRBD1. Trimming removed 4 bases from V and 3 bases from J; junction bases left unmatched: 10. CDR3 length: 16 residues. Germline V gives CDR1 SGDLS, CDR2 YYNGEE. The CDR3 here is CASSIGQGVGTDTQYF. DNA of the CDR3: TGTGCCAGCAGCATTGGACAGGGCGTGGGGACAGATACGCAGTATTTT.

Comment on this clone: The same CDR3 can be traced to other DNA sequences in this sample. The genes are TRBV30 and TRBJ2-3, with a possible D match to TRBD2 (6 bases). Germline V gene lookup returns CDR1 GTSNPN and CDR2 SVGIG (reference sequence). V was clipped by 0 bases and J by 1 base, with 14 bases between them. This CDR3 is built from 16 residues. The CDR3: CAWSVIELAGTDTQYF. In DNA, the CDR3 is TGTGCCTGGAGTGTGATCGAACTAGCAGGCACAGATACGCAGTATTTT.